This T cell receptor (beta chain) was obtained from a study of cytomegalovirus exposure and HLA in healthy donors. Study observations and caveats: Clonal expansion, a later analysis showed, was greater in HLA-associated TCR beta chains than in equally common others.

Concerning this clone itself: Its antigen is undetermined.

This CDR3 has 14 residues. Germline assignment: CDR1 LNHNV and CDR2 YYDKDF (reference sequence). With 0 bases removed from V and 6 bases from J, the gap between germline ends came to 8 bases. Primers for the PCR totalled 60 Vbeta and 13 Jbeta. The data were produced by immunoSEQ multiplex PCR, yet TCRdb's version contains in-frame clones alone and is incomplete. The sample gives roughly 150,000 clones, 65% to 70% of which show up once; more than 9% is in the top ten. The TCR was taken from a man aged 25 to 40 in good health and CMV-seropositive. Sequenced: PBMCs. The chain carries TRBV15 and TRBJ2-2; D gene ambiguous. As DNA, the CDR3 is TGTGCCACCAGCAGAGATTTGGTAGCCGGGGAGCTGTTTTTT. This encodes CATSRDLVAGELFF.